These T cell receptor beta chains were read from a single sample in a study of cytomegalovirus exposure and HLA in healthy donors. TCRdb keeps only in-frame clones here, not all; method: immunoSEQ multiplex PCR. Of 120,000 or so clones listed, over 60% are singletons. The sequenced sample consisted of PBMCs. These TCRs come from a man between 18 and 35 years old in good health and CMV-seronegative. The CDR3 runs from the conserved cysteine through the conserved F or W. Clone size is not always given. Where it is, it says once, few, many or a class for expanded clones.

once TRBV28 CASTEAGKRTVYNEQFF
once TRBV28 CASSLELLSSYNEQFF
. TRBV6-1 CASSPRSNSGNTIYF
. TRBV15 CATREGGVGLGTEAFF
once TRBV7-8 CASSPNRVWGTEAFF
. TRBV6-5 CASSYSRLAANNEQFF
. TRBV10-3 CAISPRLAGGDTDTQYF
. TRBV28 CASRTGFATGELFF
. TRBV5-1 CASSLGGGFTEAFF
few TRBV29-1 CSAYQGALGTEAFF
. TRBV11-3 CASSFSGGKGTDTQYF
. TRBV5-6 CASSFGPPGQGDYGYTF
. TRBV29-1 CSAGGQTFYEQYF
. TRBV19 CASSYLQILYGYTF
few TRBV29-1 CSVGETAGNIGYGYTF
. TRBV7-9 CASSRYRVGNEQFF
few TRBV28 CATQGPVQGRIQPQHF
. TRBV30 CAWSGGGRGYEQYF
. TRBV7-9 CASSLSGSPNGYTF